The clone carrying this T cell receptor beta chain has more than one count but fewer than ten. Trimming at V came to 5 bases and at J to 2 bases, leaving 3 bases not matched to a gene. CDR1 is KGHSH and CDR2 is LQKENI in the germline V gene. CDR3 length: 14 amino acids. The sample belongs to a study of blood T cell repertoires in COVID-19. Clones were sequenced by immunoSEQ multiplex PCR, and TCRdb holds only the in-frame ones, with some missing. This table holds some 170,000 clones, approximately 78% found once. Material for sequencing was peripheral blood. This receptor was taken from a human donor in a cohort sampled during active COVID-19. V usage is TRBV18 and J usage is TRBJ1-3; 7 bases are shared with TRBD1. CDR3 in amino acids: CASSSGTAGNTIYF. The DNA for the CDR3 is TGTGCCAGCTCATCCGGGACAGCTGGAAACACCATATATTTT.